One and the same sample provided the 8 T cell receptor beta chains below, sequenced in a study of regulatory T cells in long-lasting Graves disease. Time point here: newly diagnosed GD, antithyroid drugs for less than 3 months. The TCR library was made from RNA that had been extracted from PBMCs in TRIzol. Researchers made TCR beta libraries by using iRepertoire HTBI primers and running Arm-PCR on CDR3 regions. Each CDR3 protein gets one entry after TCRdb re-called the multiplex PCR reads with MiXCR. This table has 350,000 to 450,000 distinct CDR3 sequences, 15% appearing once. These same data were also listed under a study on T cells in Graves' hyperthyroidism and ophthalmopathy.

The sequenced sample was peripheral blood mononuclear cells (PBMCs), obtained at new diagnosis, from a patient treated with antithyroid drugs. Receptors were obtained from a woman between 35 and 50 years old with Graves disease.

This chain's CDR3 is CASSVSVGSYNEQFF. Written as DNA, the CDR3 is TGTGCCAGCAGCGTATCGGTGGGCTCCTACAATGAGCAGTTCTTC. The V gene is TRBV9, the J gene TRBJ2-1; D is unclear. Trimming removed 1 base at V and 0 bases at J, with 8 bases between. CDR1 and CDR2 (germline): SGDLS, YYNGEE. This CDR3 contains 15 residues.

For this clonotype: A much more abundant neighbour one base away suggests this may be a read error. The V and J genes are TRBV6-1 and TRBJ2-1; D is ambiguous. Germline V gene sequence: CDR1 MNHNS, CDR2 SASEGT. The CDR3 extends over 13 amino acids. V was trimmed by 3 bases and J by 5 bases, leaving 8 bases between them. This chain's CDR3 is CASSDDWDNEQFF. CDR3 DNA: TGTGCCAGCAGTGATGACTGGGACAATGAGCAGTTCTTC.

The chain employs TRBV9 and TRBJ2-1; 7 positions match TRBD2. The CDR3 consists of 16 residues. J gave up 6 bases and V 0 bases, and 9 bases lay outside the gene matches. Germline loops: CDR1 SGDLS, CDR2 YYNGEE. In nucleotides, the CDR3 is TGTGCCAGCAGCGTAGCGGCGGGAGTTGAGGGCAATGAGCAGTTCTTC. This codes for CASSVAAGVEGNEQFF.

This clonotype has ten or more counts. This chain connects TRBV6-5 to TRBJ2-1; 7 bases are a match to TRBD2. This CDR3 spans 15 amino acids. The junction had 6 bases not matched to a gene; V was cut back by 3 bases and J by 4 bases. CDR1 MNHEY and CDR2 SVGAGI come from the germline V gene. CDR3 DNA: TGTGCCAGCAGTTATCAGGGAGGGCCATACAATGAGCAGTTCTTC. It is translated as CASSYQGGPYNEQFF.

This clonotype has more than one count but fewer than ten. It may be a read error: a sequence one base away is much more abundant. This chain connects TRBV2 to TRBJ2-6; D gene unclear. This CDR3 is built from 17 residues. The germline CDR1 and CDR2 sequences are SNHLY and FYNNEI. The CDR3 nucleotides read TGTGCCGGCAGTGTAAATCCCCTTGGGACTGGGGCCAACGTCCTGACTTTC. This encodes CAGSVNPLGTGANVLTF.

This clonotype was found many times. This rearrangement joins TRBV12-3 or TRBV12-4 to TRBJ2-7, with D possibly being TRBD1 (6 bases). V was shortened by 11 bases and J by 2 bases, with 16 bases between the two germline ends. This CDR3 region has 13 residues. Here the CDR3 reads CAGRTEGTYEQYF. The CDR3 region has the DNA TGTGCCGGAAGGACAGAGGGGACCTACGAGCAGTACTTC.

This clonotype was recorded at least ten times. This chain joins TRBV7-9 and TRBJ1-1; D not certain. This CDR3 spans 12 amino acids. Trimming left V 3 bases short and J 6 bases short, with 8 bases between. Germline V gene sequence: CDR1 SEHNR, CDR2 FQNEAQ (reference sequence). The CDR3 sequence: CASSFGAAEAFF. DNA of the CDR3: TGTGCCAGCAGCTTCGGTGCAGCTGAAGCTTTCTTT.

This chain links TRBV11-2 with TRBJ2-1; 8 bases agree with TRBD2. V lost 8 bases and J lost 7; bases outside the gene matches: 13. The CDR3 loop spans 15 amino acids. Germline assignment: CDR1 SGHAT and CDR2 FQNNGV. CDR3 DNA sequence: TGTGCCAGCGGACTGGCGGGAGGATGGGATAATGAGCAGTTCTTC. Encoded protein: CASGLAGGWDNEQFF.